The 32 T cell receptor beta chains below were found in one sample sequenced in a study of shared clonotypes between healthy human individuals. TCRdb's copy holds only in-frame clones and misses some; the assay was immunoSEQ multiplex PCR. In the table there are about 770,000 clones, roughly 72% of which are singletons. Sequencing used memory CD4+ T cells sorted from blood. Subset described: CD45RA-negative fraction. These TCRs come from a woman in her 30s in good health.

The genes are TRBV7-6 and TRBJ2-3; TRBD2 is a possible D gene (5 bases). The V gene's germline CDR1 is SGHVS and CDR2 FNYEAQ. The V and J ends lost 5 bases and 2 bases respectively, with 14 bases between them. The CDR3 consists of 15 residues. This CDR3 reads CASSPRSGLTDTQYF. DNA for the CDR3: TGTGCCAGCAGCCCCCGGAGCGGACTCACAGATACGCAGTATTTT.

CDR3 sequence: CASSHFRGPLSEQYF. In nucleotides, the CDR3 is TGTGCCAGCAGCCATTTCCGTGGCCCCCTCTCCGAGCAGTACTTC. V gene TRBV7-9 combines with J gene TRBJ2-7; no reliable D call. Germline lookup yields CDR1 SEHNR and CDR2 FQNEAQ (reference sequence). CDR3 length equals 15 residues. Trimming took 5 bases from V and 6 from J, leaving 20 bases between them.

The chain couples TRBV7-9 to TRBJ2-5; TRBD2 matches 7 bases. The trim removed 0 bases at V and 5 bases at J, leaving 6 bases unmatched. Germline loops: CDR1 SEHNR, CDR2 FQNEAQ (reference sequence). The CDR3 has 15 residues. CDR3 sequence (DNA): TGTGCCAGCAGCTTAGCATCCAGCGGGGTCGAGACCCAGTACTTC. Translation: CASSLASSGVETQYF.

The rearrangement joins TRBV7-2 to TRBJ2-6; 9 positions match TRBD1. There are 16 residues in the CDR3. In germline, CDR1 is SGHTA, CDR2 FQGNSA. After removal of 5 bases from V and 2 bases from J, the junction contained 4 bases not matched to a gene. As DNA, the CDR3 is TGTGCCAGCAGCCTAACAGGGGGCGCTGGGGCCAACGTCCTGACTTTC. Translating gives CASSLTGGAGANVLTF.

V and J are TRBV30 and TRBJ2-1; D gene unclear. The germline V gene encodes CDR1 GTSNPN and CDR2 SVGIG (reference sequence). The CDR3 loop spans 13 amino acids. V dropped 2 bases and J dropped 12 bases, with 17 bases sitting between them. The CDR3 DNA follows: TGTGCCTGGAGTACCCCCACCCAACCCCGGCAGTTCTTC. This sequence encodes CAWSTPTQPRQFF.

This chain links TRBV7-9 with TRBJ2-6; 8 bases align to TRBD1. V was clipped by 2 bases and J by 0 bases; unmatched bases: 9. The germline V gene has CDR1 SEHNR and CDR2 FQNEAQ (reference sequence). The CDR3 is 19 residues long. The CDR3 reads CASSLWRQGSPSGANVLTF. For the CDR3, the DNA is TGTGCCAGCAGCTTATGGAGACAGGGGAGCCCCTCTGGGGCCAACGTCCTGACTTTC.

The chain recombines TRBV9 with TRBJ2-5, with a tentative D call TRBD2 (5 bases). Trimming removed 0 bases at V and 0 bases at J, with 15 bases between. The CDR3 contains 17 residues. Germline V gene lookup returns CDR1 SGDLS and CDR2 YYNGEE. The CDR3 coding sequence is TGTGCCAGCAGCGTAGGCGGTTATCCGGGATACCAAGAGACCCAGTACTTC. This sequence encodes CASSVGGYPGYQETQYF.

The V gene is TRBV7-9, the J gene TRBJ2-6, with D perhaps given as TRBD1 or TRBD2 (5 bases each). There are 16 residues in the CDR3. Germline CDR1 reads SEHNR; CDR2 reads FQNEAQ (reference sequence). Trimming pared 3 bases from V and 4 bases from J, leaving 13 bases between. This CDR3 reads CASSFLGDAGANVLTF. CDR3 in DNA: TGTGCCAGCAGCTTTTTAGGGGACGCCGGGGCCAACGTCCTGACTTTC.

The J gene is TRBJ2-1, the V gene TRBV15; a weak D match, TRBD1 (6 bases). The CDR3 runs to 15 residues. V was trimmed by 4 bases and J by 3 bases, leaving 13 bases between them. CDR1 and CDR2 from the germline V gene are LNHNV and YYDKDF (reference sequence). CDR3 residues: CATSTQTGNYNEQFF. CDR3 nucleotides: TGTGCCACCAGCACCCAGACAGGCAACTACAATGAGCAGTTCTTC.

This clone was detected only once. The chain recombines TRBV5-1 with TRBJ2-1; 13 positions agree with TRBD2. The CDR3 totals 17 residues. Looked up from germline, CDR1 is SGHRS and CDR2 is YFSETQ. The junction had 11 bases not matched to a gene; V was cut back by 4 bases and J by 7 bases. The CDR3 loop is CASSPWLGLAGRNEQFF. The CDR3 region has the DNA TGCGCCAGCAGCCCCTGGTTGGGACTAGCGGGAAGGAATGAGCAGTTCTTC.

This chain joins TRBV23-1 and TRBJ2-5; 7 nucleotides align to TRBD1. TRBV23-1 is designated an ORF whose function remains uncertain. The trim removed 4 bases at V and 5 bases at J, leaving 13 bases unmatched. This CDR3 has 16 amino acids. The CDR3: CASSREGQAPGETQYF. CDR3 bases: TGCGCCAGCAGTCGAGAAGGACAGGCTCCAGGGGAGACCCAGTACTTC.

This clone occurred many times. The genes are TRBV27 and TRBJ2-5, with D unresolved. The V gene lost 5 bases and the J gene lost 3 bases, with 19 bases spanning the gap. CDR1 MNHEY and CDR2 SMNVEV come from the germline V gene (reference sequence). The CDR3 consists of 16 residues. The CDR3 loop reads CASSPGPTWMEETQYF. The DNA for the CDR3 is TGTGCCAGCAGTCCAGGCCCAACCTGGATGGAAGAGACCCAGTACTTC.

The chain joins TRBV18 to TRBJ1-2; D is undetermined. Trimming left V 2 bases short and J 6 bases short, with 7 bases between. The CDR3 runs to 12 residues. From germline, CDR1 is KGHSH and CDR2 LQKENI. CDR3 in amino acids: CASSPSGNGYTF. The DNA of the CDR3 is TGTGCCAGCTCACCATCCGGTAATGGCTACACCTTC.

The CDR3 nucleotides read TGTGCCAGCAGTAGAAACGGACAGTCTTTCTACGAGCAGTACTTC. It specifies CASSRNGQSFYEQYF. The V call is TRBV6-5, the J call TRBJ2-7; tentative D call: TRBD1 (6 bases). Germline assignment: CDR1 MNHEY and CDR2 SVGAGI. The CDR3 covers 15 residues. V gave up 5 bases and J gave up 3 bases, with 17 bases separating them.

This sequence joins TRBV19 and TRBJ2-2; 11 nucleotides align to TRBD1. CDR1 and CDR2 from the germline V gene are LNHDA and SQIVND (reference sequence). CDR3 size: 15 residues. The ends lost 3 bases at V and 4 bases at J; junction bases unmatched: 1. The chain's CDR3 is CASSIGTGGTGELFF. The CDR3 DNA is TGTGCCAGTAGTATCGGGACAGGGGGCACCGGGGAGCTGTTTTTT.

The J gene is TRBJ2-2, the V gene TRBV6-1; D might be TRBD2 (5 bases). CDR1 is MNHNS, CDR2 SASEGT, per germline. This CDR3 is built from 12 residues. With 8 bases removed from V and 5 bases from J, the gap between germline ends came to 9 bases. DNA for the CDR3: TGTGCCAGCGGCCGGGATACCGGGGAGCTGTTTTTT. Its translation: CASGRDTGELFF.

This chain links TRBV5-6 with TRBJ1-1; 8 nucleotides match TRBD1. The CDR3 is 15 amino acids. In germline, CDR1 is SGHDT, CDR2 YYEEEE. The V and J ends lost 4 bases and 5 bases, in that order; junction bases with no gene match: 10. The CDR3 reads CASSPPTGVRTEAFF. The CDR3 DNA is TGTGCCAGCAGCCCCCCGACAGGGGTGAGGACTGAAGCTTTCTTT.

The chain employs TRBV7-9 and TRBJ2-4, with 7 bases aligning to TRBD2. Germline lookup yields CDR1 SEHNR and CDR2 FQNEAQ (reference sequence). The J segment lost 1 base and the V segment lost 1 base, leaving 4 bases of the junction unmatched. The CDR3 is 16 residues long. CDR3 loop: CASSLGGSGAKNIQYF. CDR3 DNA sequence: TGTGCCAGCAGCTTAGGCGGGAGTGGTGCCAAAAACATTCAGTACTTC.

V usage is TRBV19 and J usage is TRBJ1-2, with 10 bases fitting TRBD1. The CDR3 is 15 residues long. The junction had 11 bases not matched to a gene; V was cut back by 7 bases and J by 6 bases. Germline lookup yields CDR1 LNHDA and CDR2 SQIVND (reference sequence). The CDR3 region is CASKWGQGINNGYTF. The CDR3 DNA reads TGTGCCAGTAAATGGGGACAGGGGATAAATAATGGCTACACCTTC.

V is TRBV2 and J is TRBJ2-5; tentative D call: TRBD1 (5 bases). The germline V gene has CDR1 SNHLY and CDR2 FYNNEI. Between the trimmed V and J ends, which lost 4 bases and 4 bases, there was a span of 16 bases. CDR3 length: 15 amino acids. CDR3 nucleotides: TGTGCCAGCAGTGTCTTCCAGGGAAAACGAGAGACCCAGTACTTC. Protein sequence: CASSVFQGKRETQYF. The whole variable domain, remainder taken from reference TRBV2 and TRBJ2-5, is EPEVTQTPSHQVTQMGQEVILRCVPISNHLYFYWYRQILGQKVEFLVSFYNNEISEKSEIFDDQFSVERPDGSNFTLKIRSTKLEDSAMYFCASSVFQGKRETQYFGPGTRLLVL.

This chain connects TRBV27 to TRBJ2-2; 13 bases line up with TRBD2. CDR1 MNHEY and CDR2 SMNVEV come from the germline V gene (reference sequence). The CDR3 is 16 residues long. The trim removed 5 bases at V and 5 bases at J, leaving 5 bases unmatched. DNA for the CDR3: TGTGCCAGCAGTCTCGGACTAGCGGGGGTAACCGGGGAGCTGTTTTTT. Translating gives CASSLGLAGVTGELFF.

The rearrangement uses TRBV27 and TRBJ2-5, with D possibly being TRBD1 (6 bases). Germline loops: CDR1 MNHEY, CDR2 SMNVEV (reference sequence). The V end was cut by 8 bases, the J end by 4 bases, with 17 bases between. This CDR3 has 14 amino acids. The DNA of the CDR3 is TGTGCCAGCCATAAACAGGGCTTTGGAGAGACCCAGTACTTC. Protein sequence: CASHKQGFGETQYF.

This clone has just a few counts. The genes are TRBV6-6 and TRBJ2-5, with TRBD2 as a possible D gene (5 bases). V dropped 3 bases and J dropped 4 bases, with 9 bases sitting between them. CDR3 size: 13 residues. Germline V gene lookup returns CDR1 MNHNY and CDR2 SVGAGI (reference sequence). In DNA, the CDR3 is TGTGCCAGCAGTTATGGGGAGAGAGAGACCCAGTACTTC. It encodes CASSYGERETQYF.

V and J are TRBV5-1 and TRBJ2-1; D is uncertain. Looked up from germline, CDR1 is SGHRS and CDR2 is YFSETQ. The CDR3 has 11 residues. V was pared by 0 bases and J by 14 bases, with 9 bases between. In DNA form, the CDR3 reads TGCGCCAGCAGCTTGGAGGGTGGGAAGTTCTTC. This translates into CASSLEGGKFF.

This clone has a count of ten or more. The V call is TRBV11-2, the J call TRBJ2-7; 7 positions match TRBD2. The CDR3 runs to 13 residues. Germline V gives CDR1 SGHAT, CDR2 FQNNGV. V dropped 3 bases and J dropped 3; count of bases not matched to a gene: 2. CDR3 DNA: TGTGCCAGCAGCTTGACTAGCAACTACGAGCAGTACTTC. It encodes CASSLTSNYEQYF.

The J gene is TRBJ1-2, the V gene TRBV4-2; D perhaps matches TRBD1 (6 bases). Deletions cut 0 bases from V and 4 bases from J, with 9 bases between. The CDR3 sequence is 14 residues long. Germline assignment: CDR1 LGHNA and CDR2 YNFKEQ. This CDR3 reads CASSQDRGGYGYTF. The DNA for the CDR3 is TGTGCCAGCAGCCAAGACCGAGGGGGCTATGGCTACACCTTC.

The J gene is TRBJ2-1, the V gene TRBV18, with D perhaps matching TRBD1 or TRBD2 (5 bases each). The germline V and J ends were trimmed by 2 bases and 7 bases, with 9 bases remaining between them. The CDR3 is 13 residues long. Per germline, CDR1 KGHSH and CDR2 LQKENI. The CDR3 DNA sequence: TGTGCCAGCTCACCATCGGGGCGGAATGAGCAGTTCTTC. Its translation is CASSPSGRNEQFF. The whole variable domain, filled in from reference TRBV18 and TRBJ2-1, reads NAGVMQNPRHLVRRRGQEARLRCSPMKGHSHVYWYRQLPEEGLKFMVYLQKENIIDESGMPKERFSAEFPKEGPSILRIQQVVRGDSAAYFCASSPSGRNEQFFGPGTRLTVL.

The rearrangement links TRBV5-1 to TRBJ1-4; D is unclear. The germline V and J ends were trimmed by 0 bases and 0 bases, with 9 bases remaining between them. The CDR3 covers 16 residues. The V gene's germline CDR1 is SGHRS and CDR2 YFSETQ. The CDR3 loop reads CASSLARGATNEKLFF. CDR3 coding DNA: TGCGCCAGCAGCTTGGCCCGCGGGGCAACTAATGAAAAACTGTTTTTT.

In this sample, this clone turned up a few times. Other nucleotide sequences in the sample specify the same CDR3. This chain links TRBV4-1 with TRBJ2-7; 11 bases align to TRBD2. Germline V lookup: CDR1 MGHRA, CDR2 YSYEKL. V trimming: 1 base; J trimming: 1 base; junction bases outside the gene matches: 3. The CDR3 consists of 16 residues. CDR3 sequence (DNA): TGCGCCAGCAGCCAAGTCTTAGCGGGAGGGTCCTACGAGCAGTACTTC. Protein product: CASSQVLAGGSYEQYF.

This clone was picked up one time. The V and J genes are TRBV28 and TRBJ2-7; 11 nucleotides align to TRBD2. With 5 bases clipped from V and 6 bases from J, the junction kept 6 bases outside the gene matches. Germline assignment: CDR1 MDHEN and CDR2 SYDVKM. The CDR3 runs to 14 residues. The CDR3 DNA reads TGTGCCAGCAGTACTTTAGCGGGAGGGCTCGAGCAGTACTTC. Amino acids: CASSTLAGGLEQYF.

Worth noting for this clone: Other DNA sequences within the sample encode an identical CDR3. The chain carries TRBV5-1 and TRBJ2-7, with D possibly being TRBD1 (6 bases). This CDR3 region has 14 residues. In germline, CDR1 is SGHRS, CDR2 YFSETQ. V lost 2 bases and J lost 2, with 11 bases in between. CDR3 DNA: TGCGCCAGCAGCTTAGGGACAACCACCTACGAGCAGTACTTC. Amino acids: CASSLGTTTYEQYF.

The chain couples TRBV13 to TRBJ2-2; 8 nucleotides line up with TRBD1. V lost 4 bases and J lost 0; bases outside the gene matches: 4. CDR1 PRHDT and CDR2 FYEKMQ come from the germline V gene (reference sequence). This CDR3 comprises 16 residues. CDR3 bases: TGTGCCAGCAGCTCAGTGACAGGGGCGAACACCGGGGAGCTGTTTTTT. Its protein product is CASSSVTGANTGELFF.